Below are 28 T cell receptor beta chains sequenced from a single sample in a study of T cells in Graves' hyperthyroidism and ophthalmopathy. Amplified regions were TCR beta CDR3 sequences from RNA transcripts. First-round RT-PCR of the TCR CDR3 relied on the HTBI primer set. TCRdb analysed the multiplex PCR reads with MiXCR anew, one entry per CDR3 protein. The table includes 400,000 or so distinct CDR3 sequences, roughly 15% detected once. Sequenced sample: blood. The receptors come from a woman in her twenties or thirties with Graves' ophthalmopathy.

This clonotype showed up just a few times. This chain uses TRBV12-3 or TRBV12-4 with TRBJ1-2; no clear D. The ends were cut back, 3 bases at V and 8 bases at J, with 13 bases in the middle. The length of the CDR3 is 13 residues. The CDR3 DNA sequence: TGTGCCAGCAGTTTGGGGTCCTCCGGGGGCTACACCTTC. It translates to CASSLGSSGGYTF.

The chain is built from TRBV5-1 and TRBJ1-1; 9 nucleotides line up with TRBD1. This CDR3 has 13 amino acids. V shed 7 bases and J 7 bases; nucleotides not matched to a gene: 8. Germline V CDR1 and CDR2: SGHRS, YFSETQ. The chain's CDR3 is CASGDRVSGEAFF. The CDR3 nucleotides read TGCGCCAGCGGGGACAGGGTTAGTGGTGAAGCTTTCTTT.

The table lists this clonotype with many counts. This sequence joins TRBV28 and TRBJ1-6; TRBD1 aligns across 11 bases. The CDR3 consists of 16 residues. Germline CDR1 is MDHEN and CDR2 is SYDVKM. V shed 7 bases and J 3 bases; nucleotides not matched to a gene: 5. The CDR3 is CASTGQGALYNSPLHF. Written as DNA, the CDR3 is TGTGCCAGCACCGGACAGGGGGCCCTCTATAATTCACCCCTCCACTTT.

This clonotype occurred many times. The V gene is TRBV15, the J gene TRBJ2-3, with D hard to call. CDR1 is LNHNV and CDR2 is YYDKDF in the germline V gene (reference sequence). The CDR3 sequence is 14 residues long. Trimming pared 8 bases from V and 1 base from J, leaving 13 bases between. As DNA, the CDR3 is TGTGCCACCCGCCCTGCGGAACGCACAGATACGCAGTATTTT. Translating gives CATRPAERTDTQYF.

The rearrangement uses TRBV11-3 and TRBJ1-1; weak D call: TRBD1 (6 bases). The V end lost 5 bases, the J end lost 2 bases, and 15 bases lay between the germline ends. There are 15 residues in the CDR3. CDR1 and CDR2 from the germline V gene are SGHNT and YENEEA. This CDR3 reads CASSPGWGANTEAFF. The CDR3 bases are TGTGCCAGCAGCCCCGGATGGGGGGCTAACACTGAAGCTTTCTTT.

The genes are TRBV28 and TRBJ2-1; TRBD2 aligns across 12 bases. Trimming cost V 4 bases and J 7 bases; bases outside gene matches: 8. The germline V gene encodes CDR1 MDHEN and CDR2 SYDVKM. The CDR3 loop spans 16 amino acids. The CDR3 region is CASSSLAGGPLNEQFF. CDR3 coding DNA: TGTGCCAGCAGTTCCCTAGCGGGGGGGCCGTTAAATGAGCAGTTCTTC. Full variable domain (outside the CDR3, taken from reference TRBV28 and TRBJ2-1): DVKVTQSSRYLVKRTGEKVFLECVQDMDHENMFWYRQDPGLGLRLIYFSYDVKMKEKGDIPEGYSVSREKKERFSLILESASTNQTSMYLCASSSLAGGPLNEQFFGPGTRLTVL.

In regard to this clonotype: One base away lies a much larger clone, so this may be a sequencing read error. V usage is TRBV11-3 and J usage is TRBJ1-1; D gene ambiguous. This CDR3 has 13 amino acids. Germline CDR1 SGHNT, CDR2 YENEEA. V lost 4 bases and J 7 bases, leaving 13 bases between the germline ends. The CDR3 coding sequence is TGTGCCAGCAGCTCACGACTGCGGGGTGAAGCTTTCTTT. Translated: CASSSRLRGEAFF.

This clonotype was counted at least ten times. This sequence joins TRBV13 and TRBJ1-4, with a tentative D call TRBD1 (5 bases). The CDR3 loop spans 14 amino acids. The germline CDR1 and CDR2 sequences are PRHDT and FYEKMQ (reference sequence). V dropped 0 bases and J dropped 5 bases, with 7 bases sitting between them. CDR3 coding DNA: TGTGCCAGCAGCTTAGGACGACAGAATGAAAAACTGTTTTTT. It yields the protein CASSLGRQNEKLFF.

This clonotype was seen ten or more times. V is TRBV11-3 and J is TRBJ2-7; D gene ambiguous. The germline gives CDR1 SGHNT, CDR2 YENEEA. Trimming cost V 0 bases and J 3 bases, with 6 bases left between them. This CDR3 is 13 amino acids long. The CDR3 reads CASSLDLRYEQYF. In DNA form, the CDR3 reads TGTGCCAGCAGCTTAGATCTGCGCTACGAGCAGTACTTC.

This chain joins TRBV29-1 and TRBJ1-2; D gene uncertain. V gave up 2 bases and J gave up 4 bases, with 8 bases separating them. This CDR3 contains 12 residues. Germline CDR1 is SQVTM and CDR2 is ANQGSEA. DNA of the CDR3: TGCAGCGTTGAAACGGACTTCTATGGCTACACCTTC. It translates to CSVETDFYGYTF.

This clonotype was seen at least ten times. This chain links TRBV28 with TRBJ2-1, with 10 bases aligning to TRBD1. The trim removed 6 bases at V and 0 bases at J, leaving 14 bases unmatched. Germline V gives CDR1 MDHEN, CDR2 SYDVKM. CDR3 size: 19 residues. In DNA form, the CDR3 reads TGTGCCAGCAGCAGACCGGGACAGGGGCCGTCGAGCTCCTACAATGAGCAGTTCTTC. Translating it yields CASSRPGQGPSSSYNEQFF.

The rearrangement uses TRBV3-1 and TRBJ1-5; 8 nucleotides match TRBD1. The CDR3 consists of 13 residues. The V gene end was trimmed by 5 bases and the J gene end by 11 bases; junction bases not matched to a gene: 8. Germline V CDR1 and CDR2: LGHDT, YNNKEL (reference sequence). The CDR3 sequence is CASSEGQAPTQHF. CDR3 nucleotide sequence: TGTGCCAGCAGCGAGGGACAGGCCCCGACCCAGCATTTT. The complete variable domain, with remaining parts taken from reference TRBV3-1 and TRBJ1-5, reads DTAVSQTPKYLVTQMGNDKSIKCEQNLGHDTMYWYKQDSKKFLKIMFSYNNKELIINETVPNRFSPKSPDKAHLNLHINSLELGDSAVYFCASSEGQAPTQHFGDGTRLSIL.

This clonotype was observed at least ten times. The genes are TRBV30 and TRBJ2-1, with 9 bases that match TRBD1. The CDR3 totals 14 residues. V shed 4 bases and J 2 bases; nucleotides not matched to a gene: 3. Germline loops: CDR1 GTSNPN, CDR2 SVGIG (reference sequence). The CDR3 bases are TGTGCCTGGAATACAGGGGGCCCCTACAATGAGCAGTTCTTC. It yields the protein CAWNTGGPYNEQFF.

V is TRBV20-1 and J is TRBJ2-7; 10 nucleotides agree with TRBD2. Germline CDR1 DFQATT, CDR2 SNEGSKA (reference sequence). The CDR3 is made up of 16 amino acids. V lost 6 bases and J lost 3; bases outside the gene matches: 14. The CDR3 loop reads CSASGIGTSVLYEQYF. The CDR3 DNA is TGCAGTGCCTCAGGGATCGGGACTAGCGTCCTCTACGAGCAGTACTTC.

This clonotype was found many times. The rearrangement links TRBV7-2 to TRBJ2-7; 15 positions match TRBD2. Germline V gene sequence: CDR1 SGHTA, CDR2 FQGNSA. The junction had 7 bases not matched to a gene; V was cut back by 3 bases and J by 4 bases. CDR3 length equals 17 residues. This chain's CDR3 is CASSFKGLAGGVYEQYF. Here the CDR3 DNA reads TGTGCCAGCAGCTTCAAAGGACTAGCGGGGGGGGTGTACGAGCAGTACTTC.

The chain joins TRBV3-1 to TRBJ1-6; D gene unclear. Germline V gene lookup returns CDR1 LGHDT and CDR2 YNNKEL (reference sequence). This CDR3 has 14 residues. Trimming took off 3 bases at V and 7 bases at J, with 10 bases between the two ends. Here the CDR3 reads CASSQVESNSPLHF. CDR3 nucleotides: TGTGCCAGCAGCCAGGTCGAGAGCAATTCACCCCTCCACTTT.

The V call is TRBV5-6, the J call TRBJ2-3, with D possibly TRBD2 on 6 matching bases. The CDR3 consists of 14 residues. The germline CDR1 and CDR2 sequences are SGHDT and YYEEEE. The V end was cut by 0 bases, the J end by 4 bases, with 9 bases between. As DNA, the CDR3 is TGTGCCAGCAGCTTGGTGGCGGGACCAGATACGCAGTATTTT. Protein product: CASSLVAGPDTQYF.

This clonotype was counted many times. The chain links TRBV30 to TRBJ1-5, with 8 bases lining up with TRBD1. Per the germline V gene, CDR1 is GTSNPN and CDR2 is SVGIG (reference sequence). CDR3 length equals 15 residues. V lost 1 base, J lost 6 bases, and 8 bases stayed unmatched. The CDR3 sequence: CAWSAQRQGPQPQHF. The CDR3 nucleotides are TGTGCCTGGAGTGCCCAGAGACAGGGGCCTCAGCCCCAGCATTTT. Combining the CDR3 with reference TRBV30 and TRBJ1-5 gives the whole variable domain SQTIHQWPATLVQPVGSPLSLECTVEGTSNPNLYWYRQAAGRGLQLLFYSVGIGQISSEVPQNLSASRPQDRQFILSSKKLLLSDSGFYLCAWSAQRQGPQPQHFGDGTRLSIL.

In this sample, this clonotype turned up many times. CDR3: CASSSPGGNSPLHF. The DNA of the CDR3 is TGTGCCAGCAGCAGTCCTGGGGGCAATTCACCCCTCCACTTT. The chain has TRBV7-2 and TRBJ1-6, with D possibly matching TRBD1 (6 bases). The CDR3 covers 14 residues. Germline-derived CDR1 and CDR2 are SGHTA and FQGNSA. Trimming removed 5 bases at V and 7 bases at J, with 12 bases between.

This chain connects TRBV25-1 to TRBJ2-5; TRBD2 might be the D (7 bases). The CDR3 totals 17 residues. Trimming left V 1 base short and J 3 bases short, with 18 bases between. From germline, CDR1 is MGHDK and CDR2 SYGVNS. Here the CDR3 reads CASSEWRGGAGEETQYF. The CDR3 DNA follows: TGTGCCAGCAGTGAATGGCGTGGGGGGGCTGGGGAAGAGACCCAGTACTTC.

Concerning this clonotype: One junction end does not reproduce the germline sequence, and a read error may be involved. J is TRBJ2-3 and V is TRBV2; weak D call: TRBD1 (7 bases). The CDR3 loop spans 10 amino acids. The germline V gene has CDR1 SNHLY and CDR2 FYNNEI. The CDR3 coding sequence is TGTGCCAGCAGAGGGGCGGGACAGAATTTT. This gives the protein CASRGAGQNF.

This clonotype was observed at least ten times. The genes are TRBV6-1 and TRBJ2-2, with 7 bases fitting TRBD2. The CDR3 is 16 residues long. Germline trimming cut 6 bases from V and 3 bases from J; bases unmatched to any gene: 10. Germline CDR1 MNHNS, CDR2 SASEGT. CDR3 nucleotides: TGTGCCAGCAGATCATTGCGGGGGAAGGACACCGGGGAGCTGTTTTTT. Encoded protein: CASRSLRGKDTGELFF.

This clonotype has a count of ten or more. V and J are TRBV28 and TRBJ2-1, with a possible D match to TRBD1 (6 bases). V dropped 8 bases and J dropped 2 bases, with 16 bases sitting between them. This CDR3 has 15 amino acids. From germline, CDR1 is MDHEN and CDR2 SYDVKM. CDR3 sequence reads: CASYSDSQAYNEQFF. DNA for the CDR3: TGTGCCAGCTACTCGGACAGCCAAGCCTACAATGAGCAGTTCTTC.

This clonotype was picked up many times. The J gene is TRBJ1-6, the V gene TRBV20-1; 9 nucleotides match TRBD1. In germline, CDR1 is DFQATT, CDR2 SNEGSKA (reference sequence). V lost 0 bases and J lost 10; bases outside the gene matches: 7. The CDR3 is made up of 15 amino acids. CDR3 DNA: TGCAGTGCTAGAGAGGCGGGACAGGGTGGCTCACCCCTCCACTTT. It encodes CSAREAGQGGSPLHF.

This clonotype has at least ten counts. The chain uses TRBV6-6 and TRBJ2-7; 7 bases align to TRBD2. V lost 0 bases to trimming and J lost 3 bases; unmatched junction nucleotides: 8. The CDR3 totals 16 residues. The germline CDR1 and CDR2 sequences are MNHNY and SVGAGI (reference sequence). This CDR3 reads CASSYSVGPGGYEQYF. The DNA of the CDR3 is TGTGCCAGCAGTTACTCGGTCGGTCCGGGGGGCTACGAGCAGTACTTC.

This clonotype was found many times. This chain connects TRBV3-1 to TRBJ2-5, with 15 positions matching TRBD2. From germline, CDR1 is LGHDT and CDR2 YNNKEL (reference sequence). V shed 6 bases and J 2 bases; nucleotides not matched to a gene: 4. The CDR3 runs to 16 residues. The chain's CDR3 is CASRTGTSGGQETQYF. CDR3 sequence (DNA): TGTGCCAGCAGAACCGGGACTAGCGGGGGGCAAGAGACCCAGTACTTC.

This clonotype was counted at least ten times. The V call is TRBV20-1, the J call TRBJ1-6, with TRBD1 matching 9 bases. This CDR3 comprises 15 residues. Germline trimming cut 5 bases from V and 8 bases from J; bases unmatched to any gene: 10. Germline V lookup: CDR1 DFQATT, CDR2 SNEGSKA (reference sequence). The CDR3 region is CSAGNRGRWHSPLHF. For the CDR3, the DNA is TGCAGTGCTGGAAACAGGGGGCGTTGGCATTCACCCCTCCACTTT.

This clonotype was seen a few times. This chain joins TRBV27 and TRBJ2-7, with a possible D match to TRBD1 (6 bases). CDR3 length equals 14 residues. V dropped 2 bases and J dropped 3 bases, with 11 bases sitting between them. Germline assignment: CDR1 MNHEY and CDR2 SMNVEV (reference sequence). DNA of the CDR3: TGTGCCAGCAGTTTACGCGCACAGGGCTACGAGCAGTACTTC. Its protein product is CASSLRAQGYEQYF.